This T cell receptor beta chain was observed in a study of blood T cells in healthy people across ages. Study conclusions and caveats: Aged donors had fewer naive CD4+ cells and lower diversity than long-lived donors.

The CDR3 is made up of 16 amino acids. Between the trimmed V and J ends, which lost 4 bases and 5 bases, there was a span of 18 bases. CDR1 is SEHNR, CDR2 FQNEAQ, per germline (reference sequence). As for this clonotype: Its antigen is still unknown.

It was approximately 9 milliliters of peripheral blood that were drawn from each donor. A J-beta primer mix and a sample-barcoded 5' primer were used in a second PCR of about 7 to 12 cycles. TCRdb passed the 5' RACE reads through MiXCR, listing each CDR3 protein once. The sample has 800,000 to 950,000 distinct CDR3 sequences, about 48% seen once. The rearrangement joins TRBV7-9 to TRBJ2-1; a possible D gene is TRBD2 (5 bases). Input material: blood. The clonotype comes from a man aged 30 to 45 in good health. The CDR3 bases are TGTGCCAGCAGCTCCTCTCCCGGCGGGCGCCACAATGAGCAGTTCTTC. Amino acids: CASSSSPGGRHNEQFF.